The T cell receptor (beta chain) under discussion was sequenced for a study of blood T cell repertoires in COVID-19. The overall study: The study drew acute and convalescent COVID-19 samples from the United States, Italy and Spain. T cells, B-cell-depleted T cells, or PBMCs provided the cDNA or gDNA that served as material.

Per the authors' pipeline: Reference gene primer amplification gave estimated nucleated cell counts. The repertoire was sequenced with immunoSEQ multiplex PCR; TCRdb's copy has only in-frame clones and lacks some. That table supplies the V and J calls and clone size; D and trimming were determined from the DNA. The table includes about 300,000 clones, roughly 90% detected once. The specimen sequenced was peripheral blood. This TCR was sampled from a man aged 18 to 30 who had recovered from COVID-19.

The CDR3 loop is CASSLDGLYGYTF. Written as DNA, the CDR3 is TGTGCCAGCAGCCTCGACGGACTGTATGGCTACACCTTC. The chain uses TRBV7-9 and TRBJ1-2; no definite D call. CDR1 SEHNR and CDR2 FQNEAQ come from the germline V gene (reference sequence). The CDR3 is 13 residues long. The V end lost 5 bases, the J end lost 5 bases, and 12 bases lay between the germline ends.